This TCR beta chain was documented in a study of post-analysis software for immune sequencing data. Overall study: The courses of disease that were included comprised relapsing-remitting, secondary progressive and progressive-relapsing multiple sclerosis.

cDNA libraries of TCR beta carried unique molecular identifiers. TCRdb independently ran MiXCR on the PCR reads; one entry per CDR3 protein. The sample includes about 200,000 distinct CDR3 sequences, 29% of them seen just once. V gave up 0 bases and J gave up 7 bases, with 22 bases separating them. The CDR3 consists of 16 residues. Germline V lookup: CDR1 DFQATT, CDR2 SNEGSKA (reference sequence). Overall study findings and caveats: Among multiple sclerosis patients, normalized Chao1 diversity was significantly below that of controls. Patients had higher frequencies than controls of about five TRBV segments, including TRBV5-6, TRBV5-1 and TRBV20-1.

As regards this clonotype: Its antigen remains unknown.

The sequenced material came from blood. The gene calls are TRBV20-1 and TRBJ2-7, with D perhaps assigned TRBD1 or TRBD2 (5 bases each). The clonotype originates from a girl aged 2 to 17 with multiple sclerosis. The CDR3 DNA reads as TGCAGTGCTAGAGATAGATTGCGAGGGACCTACAATGAGCAGTACTTC. It yields the protein CSARDRLRGTYNEQYF.